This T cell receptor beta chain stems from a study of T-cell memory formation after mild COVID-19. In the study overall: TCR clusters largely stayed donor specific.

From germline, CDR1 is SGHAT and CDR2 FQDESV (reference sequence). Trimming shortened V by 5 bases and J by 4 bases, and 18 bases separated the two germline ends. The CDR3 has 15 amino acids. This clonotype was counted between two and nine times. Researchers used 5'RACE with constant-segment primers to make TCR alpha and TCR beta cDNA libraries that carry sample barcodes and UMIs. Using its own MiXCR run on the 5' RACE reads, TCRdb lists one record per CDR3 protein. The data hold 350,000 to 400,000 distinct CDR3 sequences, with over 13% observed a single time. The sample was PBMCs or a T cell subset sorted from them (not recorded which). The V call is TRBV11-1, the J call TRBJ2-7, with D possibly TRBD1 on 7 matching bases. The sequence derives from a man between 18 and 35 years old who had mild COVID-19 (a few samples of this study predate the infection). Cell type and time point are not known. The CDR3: CASSLYSGGKYEQYF. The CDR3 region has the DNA TGTGCCAGCAGCCTCTACTCAGGGGGGAAGTACGAGCAGTACTTC.